This is a list of T cell receptor beta chains from one sample in a study of cytomegalovirus exposure and HLA in healthy donors. Generated by immunoSEQ multiplex PCR, the TCRdb table keeps only in-frame clones and is missing some. The sample consists of some 150,000 clones, 60% to 85% of them appearing once. Sequenced input: PBMCs. Receptors were obtained from a man between 35 and 55 years old in good health and CMV-seropositive. CDR3s include the opening cysteine and the closing phenylalanine or tryptophan. The order of the fields is CDR3 length, clone size, D gene, V gene, J gene, CDR3 protein, CDR3 DNA. D genes are given only for firm matches. Rows may omit the clone size; those that give it use once, few, many or a size class.

>14|NA|NA|TRBV7-9|TRBJ1-2
CASSPYRDLYGYTF
TGTGCCAGCAGCCCGTACAGGGACCTCTATGGCTACACCTTC
>15|few|TRBD1|TRBV7-9|TRBJ1-3
CASSLDGQAGNTIYF
TGTGCCAGCAGCTTAGACGGACAGGCTGGAAACACCATATATTTT
>13|NA|NA|TRBV11-1|TRBJ2-1
CASSLRPGGEQFF
TGTGCCAGCAGCTTACGACCAGGTGGTGAGCAGTTCTTC
>15|NA|NA|TRBV7-2|TRBJ2-7
CASSLDSGRPNEQYF
TGTGCCAGCAGCTTAGATTCAGGGAGGCCAAACGAGCAGTACTTC
>15|NA|NA|TRBV19|TRBJ2-2
CASSLGLMNTGELFF
TGTGCCAGTAGTTTAGGGCTCATGAACACCGGGGAGCTGTTTTTT
>16|NA|TRBD2|TRBV2|TRBJ2-5
CASRAGLAGRGETQYF
TGTGCCAGCAGGGCCGGACTAGCGGGAAGGGGGGAGACCCAGTACTTC
>13|NA|NA|TRBV28|TRBJ1-1
CASSPFRVTEAFF
TGTGCCAGCAGTCCGTTCAGGGTCACTGAAGCTTTCTTT
>15|NA|NA|TRBV5-1|TRBJ2-7
CASSLRDGGSYEQYF
TGCGCCAGCAGCCTCCGGGACGGGGGTTCCTACGAGCAGTACTTC
>16|NA|NA|TRBV4-3|TRBJ1-6
CASSQGTGTWTDPLHF
TGCGCCAGCAGCCAAGGAACCGGGACATGGACGGATCCCCTCCACTTT
>16|few|NA|TRBV18|TRBJ1-1
CASSPLGVQRNTEAFF
TGTGCCAGCTCACCTCTTGGAGTCCAGAGGAACACTGAAGCTTTCTTT
>14|NA|TRBD1|TRBV13|TRBJ1-1
CASSFWTGRTEAFF
TGTGCCAGCAGCTTTTGGACAGGGAGAACTGAAGCTTTCTTT
>14|NA|NA|TRBV9|TRBJ2-5
CASSVVQVQETQYF
TGTGCCAGCAGCGTAGTCCAGGTACAAGAGACCCAGTACTTC
>15|medium-sized|NA|TRBV7-2|TRBJ1-2
CASSLGSGGLYGYTF
TGTGCCAGCAGCTTAGGTTCGGGGGGCCTTTATGGCTACACCTTC
>16|NA|TRBD2|TRBV4-1|TRBJ2-3
CASSQGLAGGPGTQYF
TGCGCCAGCAGCCAAGGACTAGCGGGAGGGCCTGGCACGCAGTATTTT
>15|NA|TRBD2|TRBV7-2|TRBJ2-7
CASSAGLAGYSEQYF
TGTGCCAGCAGCGCAGGACTAGCGGGATATTCCGAGCAGTACTTC
>16|NA|TRBD2|TRBV9|TRBJ2-3
CASSTGLAVSTDTQYF
TGTGCCAGCAGCACAGGACTAGCGGTGAGCACAGATACGCAGTATTTT
>14|NA|TRBD2|TRBV29-1|TRBJ2-7
CSVVIAGLDTEQYF
TGCAGCGTTGTCATAGCAGGACTAGATACCGAGCAGTACTTC
>16|NA|TRBD2|TRBV5-1|TRBJ2-1
CASRRGGRLGSDEQFF
TGCGCCAGCAGGAGGGGCGGGAGGCTAGGGAGTGATGAGCAGTTCTTC
>14|NA|NA|TRBV15|TRBJ1-1
CATSERRGNTEAFF
TGTGCCACCAGCGAGAGGCGAGGGAACACTGAAGCTTTCTTT
>16|NA|NA|TRBV19|TRBJ2-5
CASSFSGTRGPETQYF
TGTGCCAGTAGTTTCTCCGGGACACGTGGCCCAGAGACCCAGTACTTC
>18|once|TRBD1|TRBV5-1|TRBJ2-3
CASSSRRGTGQWTDTQYF
TGCGCCAGCAGCTCAAGACGAGGGACAGGGCAGTGGACAGATACGCAGTATTTT
>12|NA|NA|TRBV7-9|TRBJ2-5
CASSQYQETQYF
TGTGCCAGCAGCCAGTACCAAGAGACCCAGTACTTC
>16|NA|TRBD1|TRBV15|TRBJ2-7
CATSRGSQGTPYEQYF
TGTGCCACCAGCAGAGGGTCACAGGGGACCCCCTACGAGCAGTACTTC
>14|once|TRBD2|TRBV2|TRBJ2-2
CASSAGGQGGELFF
TGTGCCAGTTCAGCGGGAGGTCAGGGCGGGGAGCTGTTTTTT
>14|NA|TRBD1|TRBV19|TRBJ1-2
CASSAGDRVYGYTF
TGTGCCAGTAGTGCTGGCGACAGGGTTTATGGCTACACCTTC
>18|NA|TRBD2|TRBV4-3|TRBJ2-7
CASSQSFGGGKSSYEQYF
TGCGCCAGCAGCCAATCATTTGGGGGGGGAAAAAGCTCCTACGAGCAGTACTTC
>14|once|TRBD2|TRBV25-1|TRBJ2-7
CASRTSGDSYEQYF
TGTGCCAGCAGGACTAGCGGGGACTCCTACGAGCAGTACTTC
>15|NA|TRBD2|TRBV19|TRBJ2-7
CASSIEDGRTYEQYF
TGTGCCAGTAGTATAGAAGACGGGAGGACCTACGAGCAGTACTTC
>14|once|TRBD1|TRBV25-1|TRBJ1-1
CASTGDRWNTEAFF
TGTGCCAGCACCGGGGACAGATGGAACACTGAAGCTTTCTTT
>14|NA|TRBD1|TRBV29-1|TRBJ1-4
CSVGGGETNEKLFF
TGCAGCGTCGGAGGGGGCGAGACTAATGAAAAACTGTTTTTT
>16|NA|NA|TRBV18|TRBJ2-1
CASSPPSASKPIEQFF
TGTGCCAGCTCACCACCGAGCGCCTCTAAGCCGATTGAGCAGTTCTTC
>15|NA|NA|TRBV6-5|TRBJ1-2
CASSYSRGGSYGYTF
TGTGCCAGCAGTTACTCGAGGGGGGGGAGCTATGGCTACACCTTC
>15|NA|NA|TRBV7-8|TRBJ1-5
CASSSWTVSNQPQHF
TGTGCCAGCAGCTCCTGGACAGTTAGCAATCAGCCCCAGCATTTT
>15|NA|NA|TRBV6-1|TRBJ1-5
CASSVTYPSNQPQHF
TGTGCCAGCAGTGTGACTTACCCTAGCAATCAGCCCCAGCATTTT
>14|NA|TRBD2|TRBV27|TRBJ2-7
CASSFTPSGYEQYF
TGTGCCAGCAGTTTTACGCCTAGCGGGTACGAGCAGTACTTC
>14|NA|NA|TRBV29-1|TRBJ2-2
CSVEADYLTGELFF
TGCAGCGTTGAAGCAGATTATCTCACCGGGGAGCTGTTTTTT
>16|NA|NA|TRBV5-6|TRBJ2-2
CASSGAGLWNTGELFF
TGTGCCAGCAGCGGGGCCGGGCTCTGGAACACCGGGGAGCTGTTTTTT
>13|NA|NA|TRBV19|TRBJ2-5
CASSTQKKETQYF
TGTGCCAGTAGTACACAGAAGAAAGAGACCCAGTACTTC
>18|NA|TRBD2|TRBV11-3|TRBJ2-3
CASSSEPKLAGVSDTQYF
TGTGCCAGCAGCTCCGAACCCAAACTAGCGGGAGTGTCAGATACGCAGTATTTT
>13|once|TRBD1|TRBV7-2|TRBJ1-2
CASSLDRGHGYTF
TGTGCCAGCAGCTTAGACAGGGGGCACGGCTACACCTTC
>15|NA|NA|TRBV11-3|TRBJ2-5
CASSLGTARQETQYF
TGTGCCAGCAGCTTAGGGACAGCAAGACAAGAGACCCAGTACTTC
>13|NA|NA|TRBV4-2|TRBJ1-2
CASSQDIALGYTF
TGTGCCAGCAGCCAAGATATCGCCCTAGGCTACACCTTC
>15|NA|NA|TRBV4-2|TRBJ1-2
CASSQDLGRGNGYTF
TGTGCCAGCAGCCAAGATCTGGGCAGGGGAAATGGCTACACCTTC
>15|NA|NA|TRBV15|TRBJ1-5
CATSRDVEGSQPQHF
TGTGCCACCAGCAGAGACGTTGAGGGAAGTCAGCCCCAGCATTTT
>15|NA|NA|TRBV28|TRBJ1-2
CASSLVLPGNYGYTF
TGTGCCAGCAGTTTAGTTCTTCCGGGGAACTATGGCTACACCTTC
>14|NA|NA|TRBV2|TRBJ2-3
CASSGQFSTDTQYF
TGTGCCAGCAGCGGACAGTTTAGCACAGATACGCAGTATTTT
>16|NA|TRBD1|TRBV29-1|TRBJ2-6
CSVLPGQSSGANVLTF
TGCAGCGTCCTCCCGGGACAGAGCTCTGGGGCCAACGTCCTGACTTTC
>15|NA|NA|TRBV5-6|TRBJ1-4
CASSLIRGSREKLFF
TGTGCCAGCAGCTTGATCAGGGGCTCTCGGGAAAAACTGTTTTTT
>15|NA|TRBD1|TRBV15|TRBJ1-4
CATSTGDRGDEKLFF
TGTGCCACCAGCACCGGCGACAGGGGGGATGAAAAACTGTTTTTT
>11|NA|NA|TRBV5-8|TRBJ2-7
CASTFGREQYF
TGTGCCAGCACCTTTGGGAGGGAGCAGTACTTC
>16|once|NA|TRBV6-6|TRBJ1-5
CASSYTGTDSNQPQHF
TGTGCCAGCAGTTACACCGGGACTGATAGCAATCAGCCCCAGCATTTT
>14|NA|TRBD1|TRBV5-1|TRBJ1-1
CASSKGQLNTEAFF
TGCGCCAGCAGCAAGGGACAGTTGAACACTGAAGCTTTCTTT
>14|NA|TRBD2|TRBV28|TRBJ2-7
CASRGSGSFSEQYF
TGTGCCAGCCGGGGTAGCGGGAGTTTCAGCGAGCAGTACTTC
>15|NA|TRBD1|TRBV5-1|TRBJ2-1
CASSLVRGQYNEQFF
TGCGCCAGCAGCTTGGTTAGGGGACAGTACAATGAGCAGTTCTTC
>16|NA|TRBD1|TRBV10-3|TRBJ2-1
CAISRAGTAEAGEQFF
TGTGCCATCAGTCGAGCAGGGACAGCCGAGGCGGGTGAGCAGTTCTTC